The TCR beta chain described here comes from a study of T cells in localized non-small cell lung cancer. CDR3 size: 15 residues. The trim removed 2 bases at V and 4 bases at J, leaving 3 bases unmatched. Germline loops: CDR1 SGHAT, CDR2 FQDESV (reference sequence). TCRdb's copy holds only in-frame clones and misses some; the assay was immunoSEQ multiplex PCR. This table holds about 53,000 clones, approximately 88% found once. The clonotype was recovered from a man between 40 and 69 years old with stage III lung adenocarcinoma. The input for sequencing was peripheral blood mononuclear cells, taken before any cancer treatment. The V gene is TRBV11-1, the J gene TRBJ2-1; TRBD1 matches 9 bases. CDR3 protein: CASSLRDRAYNEQFF. CDR3 bases: TGTGCCAGCAGCTTACGGGACAGGGCATACAATGAGCAGTTCTTC.